Presented here are 22 T cell receptor beta chains from one specimen sequenced in a study of blood T cell repertoires in COVID-19. Profiled with immunoSEQ multiplex PCR; TCRdb holds only in-frame clones, not every one. The table includes 250,000 to 300,000 clones, around 90% detected once. What was sequenced was peripheral blood. These receptors all stem from a woman in her fifties or sixties who had recovered from COVID-19.

This chain uses TRBV6-5 with TRBJ1-2; 9 positions match TRBD1. Losses at the gene ends were 0 bases for V and 8 bases for J; bases not matched to a gene: 4. This CDR3 has 14 amino acids. The germline V gene encodes CDR1 MNHEY and CDR2 SVGAGI. CDR3 residues: CASSYSGTGRGYTF. The CDR3 nucleotides are TGTGCCAGCAGTTACTCTGGGACAGGGCGAGGCTACACCTTC.

The genes are TRBV5-1 and TRBJ1-1; D remains unclear. Germline V gene sequence: CDR1 SGHRS, CDR2 YFSETQ. There are 15 residues in the CDR3. Between the trimmed V and J ends, which lost 1 base and 6 bases, there was a span of 16 bases. CDR3 loop: CASSLLGGQRAEAFF. CDR3 bases: TGCGCCAGCAGCTTGTTGGGCGGGCAAAGGGCTGAAGCTTTCTTT.

The chain has TRBV2 and TRBJ2-1, with 10 positions matching TRBD1. This CDR3 has 14 residues. Germline lookup yields CDR1 SNHLY and CDR2 FYNNEI. Germline trimming cut 6 bases from V and 7 bases from J; bases unmatched to any gene: 6. The chain's CDR3 is CASSSRQGANEQFF. The CDR3 nucleotides read TGTGCCAGCAGCTCCAGACAGGGGGCGAATGAGCAGTTCTTC.

The chain's CDR3 is CASSLTQGNTIYF. The DNA of the CDR3 is TGTGCCAGCAGCTTGACACAGGGAAACACCATATATTTT. The J gene is TRBJ1-3, the V gene TRBV7-9; D gene ambiguous. Germline V CDR1 and CDR2: SEHNR, FQNEAQ (reference sequence). V was cut by 3 bases and J by 4 bases, with 7 bases left in between. This CDR3 is built from 13 residues.

V is TRBV18 and J is TRBJ1-3; tentatively, D is TRBD1 (6 bases). V was trimmed by 4 bases and J by 1 base, leaving 14 bases between them. The CDR3 runs 16 residues. Germline V gene sequence: CDR1 KGHSH, CDR2 LQKENI. The CDR3 loop reads CASSRRQDTSGNTIYF. CDR3 DNA: TGTGCCAGCTCACGACGACAGGACACTTCTGGAAACACCATATATTTT.

This clone has a single count. The chain carries TRBV6-5 and TRBJ2-3, with 12 bases fitting TRBD2. The J segment lost 6 bases and the V segment lost 4 bases, leaving 8 bases of the junction unmatched. Per germline, CDR1 MNHEY and CDR2 SVGAGI. The CDR3 totals 16 residues. In DNA, the CDR3 is TGTGCCAGCAGTTCCCGGCTAGCGGGAGGGGTGGATACGCAGTATTTT. It specifies CASSSRLAGGVDTQYF.

The chain recombines TRBV28 with TRBJ1-1; no clear D gene. Per the germline V gene, CDR1 is MDHEN and CDR2 is SYDVKM. The CDR3 covers 14 residues. The V end was cut by 6 bases, the J end by 0 bases, with 11 bases between. The CDR3: CASSLAKLNTEAFF. CDR3 DNA sequence: TGTGCCAGCAGCCTCGCTAAACTGAACACTGAAGCTTTCTTT. Based on the CDR3 plus reference TRBV28 and TRBJ1-1, the full variable domain is DVKVTQSSRYLVKRTGEKVFLECVQDMDHENMFWYRQDPGLGLRLIYFSYDVKMKEKGDIPEGYSVSREKKERFSLILESASTNQTSMYLCASSLAKLNTEAFFGQGTRLTVV.

The chain has TRBV5-1 and TRBJ1-1, with D possibly TRBD1 on 6 matching bases. The V gene's germline CDR1 is SGHRS and CDR2 YFSETQ. Trimming stripped 4 bases from V and 4 bases from J, with 17 bases between. This CDR3 comprises 15 residues. CDR3 nucleotide sequence: TGCGCCAGCAGCCCCGCGGACAGTAGTGGCACTGAAGCTTTCTTT. It specifies CASSPADSSGTEAFF.

The chain combines TRBV4-3 with TRBJ2-3, with 7 positions matching TRBD2. Trimming at V came to 0 bases and at J to 5 bases, leaving 8 bases not matched to a gene. This CDR3 has 16 amino acids. CDR1 is LGHNA, CDR2 YSLEER, per germline. The CDR3 DNA reads TGCGCCAGCAGCCAAGATTGGGGCGGGAGTCAAGATACGCAGTATTTT. Translation gives CASSQDWGGSQDTQYF.

The chain couples TRBV24-1 to TRBJ1-3; D is uncertain. Trimming took 5 bases from V and 0 from J, leaving 16 bases between them. The germline gives CDR1 KGHDR, CDR2 SFDVKD. There are 17 residues in the CDR3. The CDR3: CATSVPRHRRSGNTIYF. CDR3 DNA: TGTGCCACCAGTGTTCCTCGACACCGTCGCTCTGGAAACACCATATATTTT.

This sequence joins TRBV10-3 and TRBJ1-1; D possibly corresponds to TRBD1 (6 bases). CDR1 ENHRY and CDR2 SYGVKD come from the germline V gene. Trimming took 0 bases from V and 8 from J, leaving 10 bases between them. This CDR3 spans 13 amino acids. The CDR3 bases are TGTGCCATCAGTGAGTCGCAGGGGACCGAAGCTTTCTTT. It encodes CAISESQGTEAFF.

The chain recombines TRBV28 with TRBJ1-1; 8 bases line up with TRBD1. The V gene's germline CDR1 is MDHEN and CDR2 SYDVKM. CDR3 length equals 15 residues. After removal of 6 bases from V and 4 bases from J, the junction contained 10 bases not matched to a gene. CDR3 in amino acids: CASSRAQGVPTEAFF. The CDR3 region has the DNA TGTGCCAGCAGCAGGGCACAGGGGGTCCCCACTGAAGCTTTCTTT.

The chain couples TRBV7-9 to TRBJ1-1; D is ambiguous. V was trimmed by 2 bases and J by 1 base, leaving 5 bases between them. This CDR3 region has 13 residues. Germline CDR1 reads SEHNR; CDR2 reads FQNEAQ (reference sequence). CDR3 loop: CASSLRENTEAFF. The CDR3 DNA reads TGTGCCAGCAGCTTACGGGAGAACACTGAAGCTTTCTTT.

The rearrangement links TRBV5-1 to TRBJ1-1, with 7 bases lining up with TRBD1. After removal of 0 bases from V and 7 bases from J, the junction contained 9 bases not matched to a gene. The CDR3 is 15 residues long. CDR1 SGHRS and CDR2 YFSETQ come from the germline V gene. CDR3 in DNA: TGCGCCAGCAGCTTGGCCACAGGGGTTGCTGGTGAAGCTTTCTTT. Protein sequence: CASSLATGVAGEAFF.

J is TRBJ1-1 and V is TRBV30; tentatively, D is TRBD1 (5 bases). The ends were cut back, 0 bases at V and 10 bases at J, with 18 bases in the middle. This CDR3 has 14 residues. The germline gives CDR1 GTSNPN, CDR2 SVGIG (reference sequence). This CDR3 is CAWSVGQGLPGAFF. For the CDR3, the DNA is TGTGCCTGGAGTGTAGGGCAGGGCCTACCGGGAGCTTTCTTT. Full variable domain (remainder filled in from reference TRBV30 and TRBJ1-1): SQTIHQWPATLVQPVGSPLSLECTVEGTSNPNLYWYRQAAGRGLQLLFYSVGIGQISSEVPQNLSASRPQDRQFILSSKKLLLSDSGFYLCAWSVGQGLPGAFFGQGTRLTVV.

The chain combines TRBV28 with TRBJ2-7; weak D call: TRBD1 (5 bases). CDR1 is MDHEN, CDR2 SYDVKM, per germline. V gave up 2 bases and J gave up 2 bases, with 13 bases separating them. This CDR3 is 15 amino acids long. The CDR3 DNA reads TGTGCCAGCAGTTTAATAACAGGCAATCCCTACGAGCAGTACTTC. This encodes CASSLITGNPYEQYF.

V usage is TRBV6-2 or TRBV6-3 and J usage is TRBJ1-2; TRBD1 is a possible D gene (5 bases). Trimming removed 0 bases at V and 8 bases at J, with 22 bases between. The CDR3 sequence is 17 residues long. In germline, CDR1 is MNHEY, CDR2 SVGEGT. The CDR3 here is CASSYSFLGRGRAGYTF. CDR3 DNA: TGTGCCAGCAGTTACTCGTTTCTCGGGCGGGGACGTGCCGGCTACACCTTC.

The genes are TRBV9 and TRBJ2-7, with 12 bases matching TRBD2. The V gene's germline CDR1 is SGDLS and CDR2 YYNGEE. Losses at the gene ends were 0 bases for V and 5 bases for J; bases not matched to a gene: 12. This CDR3 has 18 amino acids. CDR3 region: CASSVAPTSGSTMDEQYF. CDR3 DNA sequence: TGTGCCAGCAGCGTAGCCCCGACTAGCGGGAGCACGATGGACGAGCAGTACTTC.

J is TRBJ2-3 and V is TRBV28; tentative D call: TRBD2 (6 bases). From germline, CDR1 is MDHEN and CDR2 SYDVKM. Deletions cut 4 bases from V and 5 bases from J, with 16 bases between. The CDR3 is 15 amino acids. The CDR3 DNA reads TGTGCCAGCAGTTCGCCGTCGGGAGCTGAAGATACGCAGTATTTT. This translates into CASSSPSGAEDTQYF.

J is TRBJ1-3 and V is TRBV6-5; D is unresolved. The CDR3 loop spans 16 amino acids. Looked up from germline, CDR1 is MNHEY and CDR2 is SVGAGI. The V end lost 2 bases, the J end lost 4 bases, and 15 bases lay between the germline ends. The chain's CDR3 is CASSYQDSGRGNTIYF. CDR3 nucleotides: TGTGCCAGCAGTTACCAGGACTCTGGGAGGGGAAACACCATATATTTT.

The chain uses TRBV6-1 and TRBJ2-3; 8 nucleotides match TRBD1. The junction had 8 bases not matched to a gene; V was cut back by 4 bases and J by 2 bases. CDR1 is MNHNS and CDR2 is SASEGT in the germline V gene. CDR3 length: 16 amino acids. The CDR3: CASSARQGPLTDTQYF. The CDR3 DNA reads TGTGCCAGCAGTGCCCGACAGGGGCCTCTCACAGATACGCAGTATTTT.

The rearrangement links TRBV4-2 to TRBJ1-2, with a possible D match to TRBD1 (5 bases). The CDR3 extends over 17 amino acids. V lost 0 bases and J 8 bases, leaving 22 bases between the germline ends. Germline loops: CDR1 LGHNA, CDR2 YNFKEQ. For the CDR3, the DNA is TGTGCCAGCAGCCAAGATCGGCGGGGGGTCCAAGTGCGGGGCTACACCTTC. It specifies CASSQDRRGVQVRGYTF.